The subject of this entry is one TCR beta chain. TCRdb keeps only in-frame clones here, not all; method: immunoSEQ multiplex PCR. The sample carries 260,000 or so clones, around 88% recorded once. This sample is part of a study of blood T cell repertoires in COVID-19. Trimming cost V 3 bases and J 8 bases; bases outside gene matches: 9. Germline lookup yields CDR1 KGHDR and CDR2 SFDVKD. The CDR3 spans 15 residues. The rearrangement joins TRBV24-1 to TRBJ2-3, with TRBD2 matching over 8 bases. Sequences were obtained from PBMCs or T cells enriched from blood (not recorded which). The TCR sequence derives from a woman aged 40 to 55 with acute COVID-19. The CDR3 sequence is CATSDIGLAVSTQYF. The DNA of the CDR3 is TGTGCCACCAGTGATATTGGACTAGCTGTATCTACGCAGTATTTT.